This T cell receptor (beta chain) was recorded in a study of OX40 agonist ivuxolimab in advanced cancers. Germline V gene lookup returns CDR1 MDHEN and CDR2 SYDVKM. The CDR3 sequence is 11 residues long. V dropped 2 bases and J dropped 6 bases, with 5 bases sitting between them. The method was immunoSEQ multiplex PCR; TCRdb's version includes in-frame clones alone and lacks a portion of them. The sample records tens of thousands of clones, roughly nine tenths being singletons. This receptor was identified in an adult with an advanced solid tumor such as melanoma, head and neck, liver or kidney cancer. The chain has TRBV28 and TRBJ2-7, with D unclear. Specimen: CD4+ or CD8+ T cells sorted from blood, collected in a trial of the OX40 agonist ivuxolimab. The CDR3 nucleotides are TGTGCCAGCAGTTTACTCCGCGAGCAGTACTTC. Protein sequence: CASSLLREQYF. The full variable domain, its missing parts supplied by reference TRBV28 and TRBJ2-7, is DVKVTQSSRYLVKRTGEKVFLECVQDMDHENMFWYRQDPGLGLRLIYFSYDVKMKEKGDIPEGYSVSREKKERFSLILESASTNQTSMYLCASSLLREQYFGPGTRLTVT.